What follows are 17 T cell receptor beta chains derived from one specimen sequenced in a study of blood T cell repertoires in COVID-19. Generated by immunoSEQ multiplex PCR, the TCRdb table keeps only in-frame clones and is missing some. The data contain over 200,000 clones, less than 85% of them singletons. Sequencing input: PBMCs or T cells enriched from blood (not recorded which). These receptors came from a man aged 60 to 69 who had recovered from COVID-19.

This clone was seen only once. V gene TRBV29-1 combines with J gene TRBJ1-2; 9 nucleotides align to TRBD1. The V gene's germline CDR1 is SQVTM and CDR2 ANQGSEA. The length of the CDR3 is 12 residues. Unmatched junction bases numbered 7, after V lost 6 bases and J lost 8 bases. Written as DNA, the CDR3 is TGCAGCGTAGCTGGACAGGGGATGGGCTACACCTTC. This sequence encodes CSVAGQGMGYTF.

This rearrangement joins TRBV24-1 to TRBJ2-2, with D unresolved. The CDR3 runs to 14 residues. Germline lookup yields CDR1 KGHDR and CDR2 SFDVKD. Trimming left V 4 bases short and J 0 bases short, with 5 bases between. The CDR3 DNA reads as TGTGCCACCAGTGAGGCAACGAACACCGGGGAGCTGTTTTTT. Translating it yields CATSEATNTGELFF.

The chain combines TRBV27 with TRBJ1-6; 9 bases are shared with TRBD1. Germline trimming cut 2 bases from V and 10 bases from J; bases unmatched to any gene: 9. This CDR3 contains 16 residues. Germline V gene data show CDR1 as MNHEY and CDR2 as SMNVEV (reference sequence). As DNA, the CDR3 is TGTGCCAGCAGTTTAGCCGGGACAGGGATCCGGTCACCCCTCCACTTT. Encoded protein: CASSLAGTGIRSPLHF.

Notes on this clone: Within the sample, other DNA sequences also encode this same CDR3. This rearrangement joins TRBV7-2 to TRBJ2-7, with 11 bases that match TRBD2. The CDR3 spans 14 residues. Germline CDR1 and CDR2: SGHTA and FQGNSA. V gave up 2 bases and J gave up 3 bases; unmatched junction bases: 0. In DNA, the CDR3 is TGTGCCAGCAGCTTACTAGCGGGGGGCTACGAGCAGTACTTC. Protein product: CASSLLAGGYEQYF.

The chain has TRBV4-1 and TRBJ1-2, with 10 bases fitting TRBD1. The CDR3 is 17 amino acids. Germline loops: CDR1 MGHRA, CDR2 YSYEKL. V dropped 0 bases and J dropped 3; count of bases not matched to a gene: 7. Here the CDR3 DNA reads TGCGCCAGCAGCCAAGATTTCGGACAGGGGGTGGACTATGGCTACACCTTC. This translates into CASSQDFGQGVDYGYTF.

This clone occurred once. The chain links TRBV27 to TRBJ2-1; TRBD2 agrees at 8 bases. Trimming took 5 bases from V and 3 from J; bases not matched to a gene: 15. The CDR3 sequence is 18 residues long. In germline, CDR1 is MNHEY, CDR2 SMNVEV (reference sequence). The CDR3 coding sequence is TGTGCCAGCAGTACCCCGGGTGGGCGGGGGGACCACTACAATGAGCAGTTCTTC. It encodes CASSTPGGRGDHYNEQFF.

The chain joins TRBV5-1 to TRBJ1-3; D remains ambiguous. The length of the CDR3 is 20 residues. The V and J ends lost 0 bases and 0 bases respectively, with 22 bases between them. The V gene's germline CDR1 is SGHRS and CDR2 YFSETQ. In DNA, the CDR3 is TGCGCCAGCAGCTTGGGAGTTTCGGCCAGGTCCCACTCCTCTGGAAACACCATATATTTT. This encodes CASSLGVSARSHSSGNTIYF.

CDR3 nucleotide sequence: TGTGCCAGCAGCTTAGGATCTAGCGGGGAGGGAGATACGCAGTATTTT. Translating it yields CASSLGSSGEGDTQYF. The V call is TRBV7-2, the J call TRBJ2-3, with TRBD2 matching over 9 bases. This CDR3 spans 16 amino acids. Trimming at V came to 1 base and at J to 5 bases, leaving 7 bases not matched to a gene. Looked up from germline, CDR1 is SGHTA and CDR2 is FQGNSA.

The rearrangement links TRBV7-3 to TRBJ1-2; D is possibly TRBD1 (5 bases). The CDR3 spans 14 residues. V lost 1 base, J lost 7 bases, and 13 bases lay in between. Germline V gives CDR1 SGHTA, CDR2 FQGTGA. The CDR3 region is CASSLNQGESGYTF. The DNA for the CDR3 is TGTGCCAGCAGCTTAAACCAGGGCGAGTCTGGCTACACCTTC.

This chain links TRBV5-1 with TRBJ1-3; 8 bases are a match to TRBD1. The ends lost 5 bases at V and 0 bases at J; junction bases unmatched: 13. The germline CDR1 and CDR2 sequences are SGHRS and YFSETQ. This CDR3 region has 18 residues. The CDR3 DNA reads TGCGCCAGCAGAACCGCACCGGGACAGGAGCTCTCTGGAAACACCATATATTTT. This gives the protein CASRTAPGQELSGNTIYF.

There are a few counts of this clone. The rearrangement uses TRBV28 and TRBJ2-1; a weak D match, TRBD2 (7 bases). V was shortened by 6 bases and J by 6 bases, with 15 bases between the two germline ends. From germline, CDR1 is MDHEN and CDR2 SYDVKM. The length of the CDR3 is 14 residues. CDR3 coding DNA: TGTGCCAGCAGAGGCGGGGGCTCACCCAATGAGCAGTTCTTC. Amino acids: CASRGGGSPNEQFF.

The chain combines TRBV4-1 with TRBJ2-3; D gene unclear. The CDR3 contains 14 residues. Germline CDR1 is MGHRA and CDR2 is YSYEKL. V lost 5 bases and J lost 2, with 11 bases in between. CDR3 region: CASSYDKITDTQYF. The CDR3, as DNA: TGCGCCAGCAGCTACGACAAGATCACAGATACGCAGTATTTT.

The J gene is TRBJ2-1, the V gene TRBV23-1, with D possibly being TRBD2 (5 bases). TRBV23-1 is placed among ORFs of uncertain function. Trimming shortened V by 4 bases and J by 2 bases, and 6 bases separated the two germline ends. The CDR3 consists of 13 residues. In nucleotides, the CDR3 is TGCGCCAGCAGTCGAGGGACCTACAATGAGCAGTTCTTC. Translating gives CASSRGTYNEQFF.

The CDR3 DNA is TGCAGTGCTAGCGGGGCCGGGGAGCTGTTTTTT. Translation gives CSASGAGELFF. The V call is TRBV20-1, the J call TRBJ2-2; tentatively, D is TRBD2 (5 bases). V lost 3 bases, J lost 6 bases, and 5 bases lay in between. Germline V gene sequence: CDR1 DFQATT, CDR2 SNEGSKA (reference sequence). The CDR3 runs 11 residues.

The chain links TRBV4-2 to TRBJ2-3; D possibly corresponds to TRBD1 (7 bases). Germline-derived CDR1 and CDR2 are LGHNA and YNFKEQ. The CDR3 has 17 residues. V gave up 3 bases and J gave up 5 bases, with 21 bases separating them. The CDR3 loop reads CASSQQGGRNGVDTQYF. The CDR3 region has the DNA TGTGCCAGCAGCCAGCAGGGGGGCCGGAATGGTGTAGATACGCAGTATTTT.

This chain connects TRBV6-6 to TRBJ1-4; TRBD1 might be the D (6 bases). This CDR3 has 15 amino acids. Germline V gene lookup returns CDR1 MNHNY and CDR2 SVGAGI (reference sequence). Between the trimmed V and J ends, which lost 2 bases and 7 bases, there was a span of 14 bases. CDR3 protein: CASSYNGGAGEKLFF. Written as DNA, the CDR3 is TGTGCCAGCAGTTACAATGGGGGCGCCGGTGAAAAACTGTTTTTT.

This chain uses TRBV11-3 with TRBJ1-6, with 8 bases matching TRBD1. CDR1 SGHNT and CDR2 YENEEA come from the germline V gene. V lost 5 bases, J lost 12 bases, and 6 bases stayed unmatched. This CDR3 comprises 13 residues. As DNA, the CDR3 is TGTGCCAGCAGCCAATCAGACAGGGGACCCCTCCACTTT. As protein: CASSQSDRGPLHF.